This TCR beta chain was captured in a study of regulatory T cells in long-lasting Graves disease (dated by TCRdb to 2020 to 2022). Looking at the study overall: Patients with newly diagnosed Graves' disease had been on antithyroid drugs for under 3 months. A total of roughly 33 samples were covered by TCR sequencing, comprising some 13 persistent and roughly 20 newly diagnosed Graves' disease patients. Patients with persistent Graves' disease were compared with patients with newly diagnosed Graves' disease using TCR sequencing and RNA sequencing of peripheral blood. The study was registered as a clinical trial and conducted in China. What the research found in general, with its limitations: Only the TCR beta chain was sequenced and analyzed. A larger number of public clonotypes was shared among persistent patients (over 2,500) than among newly diagnosed patients (approximately 1,000). The authors acknowledged the small sample size as a limitation that may reduce accuracy. TRBV28, TRBJ1-2 and TRBJ2-5 were preferentially used in persistent disease, while TRBV20-1 and TRBJ2-1 were favored in newly diagnosed disease. Peripheral blood alone was examined, since thyroid tissue, which constituted the primary lesion, could not be accessed. Lower TCR Shannon entropy and fewer highly expanded clones were observed in persistent Graves' disease patients than in newly diagnosed patients, which suggested clonal expansion.

The germline V gene specifies SNHLY as CDR1 and FYNNEI as CDR2. Trimming accounts for 6 bases at V and 3 bases at J, while the number of junction bases matched to no gene is 16. Including cysteine and phenylalanine, the CDR3 has 17 amino acids. The entry retains the CDR3 DNA only, 51 bases that are in frame from base 1. Preparation of the library involved multiplex PCR. The sequencer listed for this sample is Illumina HiSeq 4000. iRepertoire HTBI primers and Arm-PCR amplification of CDR3 regions were used to construct TCR beta libraries. Before sequencing, the PCR products went through gel purification. In the source study's methods: Across samples, approximately 68 TRBV and 15 or so TRBJ segments were identified and used for gene usage analysis of CDR3 amino acid clonotypes. Filtered high-quality paired reads were merged into contigs using COPE and FqMerger. BLAST was used to align contigs to IMGT TRBV, TRBD and TRBJ reference genes, with CDR3 defined following IMGT. Any clonotype with a frequency above 0.1% was classified as a highly expanded clone. Shannon entropy served as the measure of repertoire diversity, while the Gini coefficient captured V-J evenness. A clonotype was considered public if more than one individual shared it. TCRdb passed the public sequencing reads through fastp at Q25 and MiXCR, retaining productive beta sequences. All rows with the same CDR3 protein become a single entry with the most common DNA and genes. The V and J calls reflect TCRdb's pipeline rather than the authors' work. The sample contains 550,000 to 700,000 distinct CDR3 sequences, about 16% of them found a single time. The biggest ten clones account for 9.5% to 15% of the sample.

The label giving this sample's time point can be read as: newly diagnosed GD, antithyroid drugs for less than 3 months. For both TCR sequencing and RNA sequencing, RNA was extracted from PBMCs using TRIzol. Graves' disease was diagnosed according to American Thyroid Association guidelines. Recruitment of patients was carried out at an endocrinology department in Xi'an, China. Each patient gave about 9.1 milliliters of peripheral blood, collected in an EDTA anticoagulant tube. PBMCs were isolated by Ficoll Paque Plus density gradient separation without further T cell sorting. RNA quality was checked with an Agilent 2100 Bioanalyzer and agarose gel, and concentration with a NanoDrop 2000. About this clonotype itself: Which antigen it targets is not known. Within one base of it there is no much larger clone, and no base qualities were kept.

These data were also filed under a second study, of T cells in Graves' hyperthyroidism and ophthalmopathy. As the second publication notes: A patient counted as having stable Graves' hyperthyroidism if no progression to ophthalmopathy occurred over 18 months of follow-up. Hyperthyroidism patients were newly diagnosed, with disease duration under 2 months, and aged 18 to 65 years. Exclusion was applied to patients with uncontrolled infections, other autoimmune diseases, pregnancy or lactation. Clinical symptoms, serum thyroxine and TRAb, thyroid ultrasound, and orbital computed tomography formed the basis for the diagnoses. The first round of RT-PCR for the TCR CDR3 was performed with the HTBI primer set and the Qiagen OneStep RT-PCR kit. Most expanded thyroid clonotypes (frequency above 0.001) were also found in blood, which suggests that blood repertoires may mirror thyroid immune responses. In cross-validation, a model built on a 13 V-J signature told ophthalmopathy apart from stable hyperthyroidism with 87.88% sensitivity and roughly 82% specificity, and in testing the same model reached 80%/75%. During validation, the model predicted progression to ophthalmopathy a median of about 6.3 months ahead of onset, with 60% to 71% sensitivity and 72.22% specificity. A discovery cohort of about a hundred patients, approximately 45 with Graves' ophthalmopathy and 55 to 65 with stable Graves' hyperthyroidism, was used to find distinguishing TCR V-J signatures. An independent validation cohort of 18 to 20 hyperthyroidism patients and 15 or so patients who later progressed to ophthalmopathy tested prospective prediction of ophthalmopathy. The approximately 98 discovery patients were randomly divided into training and test sets at a 7:3 ratio. In several Graves' hyperthyroidism patients, the study also compared T-cell repertoires from thyroid tissue with T-cell repertoires from blood. After blood sampling, hyperthyroidism patients were treated with methimazole at a starting dose of 30 mg daily, and ophthalmopathy patients were treated with high-dose intravenous methylprednisolone. Libraries were constructed in a second round of multiplex PCR, after which size selection and purification were carried out. Paired-end sequencing of the libraries was performed with 100 bp reads on an Illumina HiSeq2000. SOAPnuke was used to process the raw data, removing reads that contained adapters or uncalled bases, had a mean Phred below 15, or lacked an exact match to the constant primer or identifier. High-quality paired reads were merged with COPE v1.2.5, and unique nucleotide sequences were defined as clonotypes. Clonotypes were aligned to IMGT TRBV, TRBD and TRBJ reference segments using MiTCR v1.1. Analysis was restricted to V-J combinations with a frequency above 0.0001, which covered 99.2% of repertoires. The TCS score was defined as F50 (clonal expansion) divided by E x V (chaos), with BLOSUM62-based TCRdist calculated between CDR3 peptides within each V-J. Welch's t-statistics and random forest reduced roughly 500 V-J features to some 14, which were used in a naive Bayes classifier (R e1071). Sample size was not statistically predetermined, and blinding of investigators to group allocation was not performed. According to the paper, TCR Vbeta CDR3 sequencing was carried out on some 130 peripheral blood samples, which came from approximately 43 ophthalmopathy, around 74 hyperthyroidism and approximately 17 progressor patients.

The TCR originated in a man between 18 and 29 years old with Graves disease. Donor details come from another sample of the same person, matched by shared clones. The input for sequencing was peripheral blood mononuclear cells (PBMCs), taken at new diagnosis, from a patient treated with antithyroid drugs. Recombination linked TRBV2 to TRBJ1-1; TRBD1 lines up with 7 middle nucleotides. CDR3 sequence: CASRRPGTVYSHTEAFF. The DNA sequence is given as TGTGCCAGCAGGAGACCCGGGACAGTTTATTCCCACACTGAAGCTTTCTTT.